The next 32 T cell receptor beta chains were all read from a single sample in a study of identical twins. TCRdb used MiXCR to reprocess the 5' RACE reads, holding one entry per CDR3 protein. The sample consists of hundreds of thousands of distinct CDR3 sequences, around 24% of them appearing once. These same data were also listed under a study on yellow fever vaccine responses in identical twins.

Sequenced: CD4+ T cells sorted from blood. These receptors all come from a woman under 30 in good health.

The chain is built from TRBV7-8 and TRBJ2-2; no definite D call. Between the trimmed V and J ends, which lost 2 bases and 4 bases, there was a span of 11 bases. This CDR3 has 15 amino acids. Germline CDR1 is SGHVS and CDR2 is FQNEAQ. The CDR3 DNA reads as TGTGCCAGCAGCTTATATCCGACCTCCACCGGGGAGCTGTTTTTT. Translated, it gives CASSLYPTSTGELFF.

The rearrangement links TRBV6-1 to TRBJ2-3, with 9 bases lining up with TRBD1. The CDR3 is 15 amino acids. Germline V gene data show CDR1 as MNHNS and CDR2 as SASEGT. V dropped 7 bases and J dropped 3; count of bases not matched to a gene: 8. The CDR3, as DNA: TGTGCCAGCATAGACAGGGGGTCGTTGACAGATACGCAGTATTTT. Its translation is CASIDRGSLTDTQYF.

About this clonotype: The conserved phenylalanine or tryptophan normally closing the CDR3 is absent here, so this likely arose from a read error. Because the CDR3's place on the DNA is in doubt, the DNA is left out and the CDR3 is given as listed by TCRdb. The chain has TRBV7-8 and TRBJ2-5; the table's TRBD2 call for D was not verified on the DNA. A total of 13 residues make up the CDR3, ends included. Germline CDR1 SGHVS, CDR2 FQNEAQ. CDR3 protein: CASSSLGGLAGYI.

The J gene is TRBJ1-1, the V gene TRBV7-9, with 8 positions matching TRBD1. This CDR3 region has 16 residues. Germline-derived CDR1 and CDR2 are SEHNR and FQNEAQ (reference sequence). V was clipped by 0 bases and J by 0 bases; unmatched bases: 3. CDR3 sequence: CASSLATGQVNTEAFF. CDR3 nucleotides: TGTGCCAGCAGCTTAGCAACGGGACAGGTGAACACTGAAGCTTTCTTT.

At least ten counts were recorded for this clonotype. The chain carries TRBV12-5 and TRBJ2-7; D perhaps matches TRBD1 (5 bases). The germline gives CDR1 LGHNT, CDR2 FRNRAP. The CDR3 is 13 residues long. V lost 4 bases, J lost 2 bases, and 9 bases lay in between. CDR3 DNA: TGTGCTAGTGGTTCTCAGGGTACCTACGAGCAGTACTTC. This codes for CASGSQGTYEQYF.

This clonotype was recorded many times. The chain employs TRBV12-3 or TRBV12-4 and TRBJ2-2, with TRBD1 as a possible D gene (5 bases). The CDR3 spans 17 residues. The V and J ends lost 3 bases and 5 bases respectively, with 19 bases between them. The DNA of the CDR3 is TGTGCCAGCAGTTTGGGTTATGTTGCAGGGTCTACCGGGGAGCTGTTTTTT. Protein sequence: CASSLGYVAGSTGELFF.

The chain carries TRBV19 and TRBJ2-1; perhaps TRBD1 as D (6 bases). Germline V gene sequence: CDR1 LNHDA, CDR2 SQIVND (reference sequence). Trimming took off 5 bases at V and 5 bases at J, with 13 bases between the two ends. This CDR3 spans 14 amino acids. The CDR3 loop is CASSVTGSDNEQFF. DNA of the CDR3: TGTGCCAGTAGTGTTACAGGGTCCGACAATGAGCAGTTCTTC.

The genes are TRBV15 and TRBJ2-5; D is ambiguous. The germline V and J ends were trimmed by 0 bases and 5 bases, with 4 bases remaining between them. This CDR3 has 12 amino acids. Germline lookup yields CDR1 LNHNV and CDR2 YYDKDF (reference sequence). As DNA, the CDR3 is TGTGCCACCAGCAGAGATAGGGAGACCCAGTACTTC. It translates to CATSRDRETQYF.

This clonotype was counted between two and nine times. The CDR3 reads CASSIASGSGKTQYF. CDR3 bases: TGTGCCAGTAGTATAGCTAGCGGGAGTGGTAAGACCCAGTACTTC. The V and J genes are TRBV19 and TRBJ2-5, with TRBD2 identical over 10 bases. The trim removed 1 base at V and 6 bases at J, leaving 5 bases unmatched. Germline CDR1 LNHDA, CDR2 SQIVND (reference sequence). This CDR3 has 15 amino acids. Based on the CDR3 plus reference TRBV19 and TRBJ2-5, the full variable domain is DGGITQSPKYLFRKEGQNVTLSCEQNLNHDAMYWYRQDPGQGLRLIYYSQIVNDFQKGDIAEGYSVSREKKESFPLTVTSAQKNPTAFYLCASSIASGSGKTQYFGPGTRLLVL.

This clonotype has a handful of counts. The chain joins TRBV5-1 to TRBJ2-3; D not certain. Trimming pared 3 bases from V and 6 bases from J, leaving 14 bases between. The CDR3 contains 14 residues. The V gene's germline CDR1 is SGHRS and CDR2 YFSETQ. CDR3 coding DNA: TGCGCCAGCAGCTCCGAAAATATAAAGGATACGCAGTATTTT. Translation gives CASSSENIKDTQYF. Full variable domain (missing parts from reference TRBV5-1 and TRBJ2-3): KAGVTQTPRYLIKTRGQQVTLSCSPISGHRSVSWYQQTPGQGLQFLFEYFSETQRNKGNFPGRFSGRQFSNSRSEMNVSTLELGDSALYLCASSSENIKDTQYFGPGTRLTVL.

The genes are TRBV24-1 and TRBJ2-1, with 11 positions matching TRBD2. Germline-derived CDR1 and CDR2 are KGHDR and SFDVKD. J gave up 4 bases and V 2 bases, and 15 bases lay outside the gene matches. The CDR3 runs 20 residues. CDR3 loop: CATSDSLPQPGLAAYNEQFF. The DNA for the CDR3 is TGTGCCACCAGTGATTCCCTGCCTCAACCGGGACTAGCGGCATACAATGAGCAGTTCTTC.

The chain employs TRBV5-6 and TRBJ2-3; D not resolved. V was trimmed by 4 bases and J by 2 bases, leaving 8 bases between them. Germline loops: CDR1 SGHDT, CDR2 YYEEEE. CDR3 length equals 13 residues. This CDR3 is CASSNENTDTQYF. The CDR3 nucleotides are TGTGCCAGCAGCAATGAGAACACAGATACGCAGTATTTT.

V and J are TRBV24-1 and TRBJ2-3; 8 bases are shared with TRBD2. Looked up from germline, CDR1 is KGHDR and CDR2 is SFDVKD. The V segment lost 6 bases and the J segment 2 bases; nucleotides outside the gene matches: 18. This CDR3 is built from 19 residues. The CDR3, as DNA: TGTGCCACCAGTACCCACCTGCCTGAGGGCGGGAGGCCCACAGATACGCAGTATTTT. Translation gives CATSTHLPEGGRPTDTQYF.

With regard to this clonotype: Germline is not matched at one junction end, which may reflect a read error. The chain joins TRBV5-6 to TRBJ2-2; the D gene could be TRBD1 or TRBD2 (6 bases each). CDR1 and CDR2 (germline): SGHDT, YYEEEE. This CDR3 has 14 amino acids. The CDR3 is CARGSGGFTWELFF. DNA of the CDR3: TGTGCCAGGGGGTCCGGGGGCTTCACCTGGGAGCTGTTTTTT.

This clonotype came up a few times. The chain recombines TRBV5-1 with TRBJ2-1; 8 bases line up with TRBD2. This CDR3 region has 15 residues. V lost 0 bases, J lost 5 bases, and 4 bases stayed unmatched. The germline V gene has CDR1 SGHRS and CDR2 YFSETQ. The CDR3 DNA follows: TGCGCCAGCAGCTTGGTTCGGGGGGGAAACAATGAGCAGTTCTTC. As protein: CASSLVRGGNNEQFF.

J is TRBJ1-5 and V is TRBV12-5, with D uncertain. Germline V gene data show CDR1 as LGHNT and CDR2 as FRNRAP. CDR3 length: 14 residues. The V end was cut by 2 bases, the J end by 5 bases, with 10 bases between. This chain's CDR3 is CASGLPAEYQPQHF. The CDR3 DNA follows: TGTGCTAGTGGTTTGCCCGCCGAGTATCAGCCCCAGCATTTT.

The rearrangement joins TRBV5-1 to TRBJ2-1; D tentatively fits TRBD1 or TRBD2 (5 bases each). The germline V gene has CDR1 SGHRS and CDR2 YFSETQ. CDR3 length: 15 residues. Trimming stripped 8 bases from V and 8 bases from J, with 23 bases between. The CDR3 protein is CASTIQGPGMDEQFF. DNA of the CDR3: TGCGCCAGTACTATCCAGGGACCTGGTATGGATGAGCAGTTCTTC.

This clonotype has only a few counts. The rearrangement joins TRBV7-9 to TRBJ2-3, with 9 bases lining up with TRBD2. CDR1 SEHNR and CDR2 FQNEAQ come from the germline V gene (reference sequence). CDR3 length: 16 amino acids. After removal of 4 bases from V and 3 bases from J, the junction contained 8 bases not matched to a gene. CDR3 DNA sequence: TGTGCCAGCAGCTCCGCGGGGCTAGCGGGAACAGATACGCAGTATTTT. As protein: CASSSAGLAGTDTQYF.

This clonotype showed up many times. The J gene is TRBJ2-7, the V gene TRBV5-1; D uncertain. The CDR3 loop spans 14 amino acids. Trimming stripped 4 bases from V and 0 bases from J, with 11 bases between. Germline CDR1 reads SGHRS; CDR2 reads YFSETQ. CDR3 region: CASSATTSSYEQYF. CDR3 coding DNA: TGCGCCAGCAGCGCTACGACCAGCTCCTACGAGCAGTACTTC.

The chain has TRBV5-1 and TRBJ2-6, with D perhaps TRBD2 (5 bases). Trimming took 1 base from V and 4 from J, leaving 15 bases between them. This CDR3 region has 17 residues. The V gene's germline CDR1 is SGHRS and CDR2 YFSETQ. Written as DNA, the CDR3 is TGCGCCAGCAGCTTGATCGGGGTAAAAGCAGGGGCCAACGTCCTGACTTTC. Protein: CASSLIGVKAGANVLTF.

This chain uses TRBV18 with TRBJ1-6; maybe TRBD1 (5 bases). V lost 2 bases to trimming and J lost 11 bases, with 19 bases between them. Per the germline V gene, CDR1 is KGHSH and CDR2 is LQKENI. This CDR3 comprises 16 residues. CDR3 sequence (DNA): TGTGCCAGCTCACCAGAGTACTCGGTTACGGGGCCACCCCTCCACTTT. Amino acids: CASSPEYSVTGPPLHF.

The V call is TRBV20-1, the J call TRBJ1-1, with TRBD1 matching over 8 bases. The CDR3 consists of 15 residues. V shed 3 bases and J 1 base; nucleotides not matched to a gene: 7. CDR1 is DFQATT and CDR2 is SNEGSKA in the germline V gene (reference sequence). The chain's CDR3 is CSARDNDRGNTEAFF. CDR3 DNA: TGCAGTGCTAGGGATAATGACAGGGGGAACACTGAAGCTTTCTTT.

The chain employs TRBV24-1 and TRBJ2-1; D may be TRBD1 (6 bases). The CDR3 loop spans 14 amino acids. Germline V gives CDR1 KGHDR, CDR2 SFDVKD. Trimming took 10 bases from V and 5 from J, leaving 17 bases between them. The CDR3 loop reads CATTGPGNHNEQFF. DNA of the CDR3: TGTGCCACTACAGGGCCCGGGAATCACAATGAGCAGTTCTTC.

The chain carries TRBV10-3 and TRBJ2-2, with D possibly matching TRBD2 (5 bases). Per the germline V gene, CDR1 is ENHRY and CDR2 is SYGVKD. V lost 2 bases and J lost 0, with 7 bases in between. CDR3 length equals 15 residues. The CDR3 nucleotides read TGTGCCATCAGTGAGACGGGAACGAACACCGGGGAGCTGTTTTTT. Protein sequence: CAISETGTNTGELFF.

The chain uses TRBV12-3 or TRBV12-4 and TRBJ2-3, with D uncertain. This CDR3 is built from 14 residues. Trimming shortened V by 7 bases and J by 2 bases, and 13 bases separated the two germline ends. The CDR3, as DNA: TGTGCCAGCACCCCTCAAAACCCCACAGATACGCAGTATTTT. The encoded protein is CASTPQNPTDTQYF.

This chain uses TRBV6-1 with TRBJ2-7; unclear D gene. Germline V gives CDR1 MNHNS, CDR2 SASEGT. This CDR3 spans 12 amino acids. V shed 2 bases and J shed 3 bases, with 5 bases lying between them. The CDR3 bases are TGTGCCAGCAGTGAACAGAACTACGAGCAGTACGTC. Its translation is CASSEQNYEQYV.

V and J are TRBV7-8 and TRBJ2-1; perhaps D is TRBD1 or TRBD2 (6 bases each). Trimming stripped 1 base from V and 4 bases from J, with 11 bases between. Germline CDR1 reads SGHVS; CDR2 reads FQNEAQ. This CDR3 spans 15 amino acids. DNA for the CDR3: TGTGCCAGCAGCTTAGGGGGGGCCGAATACAATGAGCAGTTCTTC. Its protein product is CASSLGGAEYNEQFF.

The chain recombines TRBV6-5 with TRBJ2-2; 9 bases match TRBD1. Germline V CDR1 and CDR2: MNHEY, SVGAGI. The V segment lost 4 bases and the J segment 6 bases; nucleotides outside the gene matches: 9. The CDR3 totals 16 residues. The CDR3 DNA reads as TGTGCCAGCAGTTTTTCCGGGACAGGGACAGCCGGGGAGCTGTTTTTT. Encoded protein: CASSFSGTGTAGELFF.

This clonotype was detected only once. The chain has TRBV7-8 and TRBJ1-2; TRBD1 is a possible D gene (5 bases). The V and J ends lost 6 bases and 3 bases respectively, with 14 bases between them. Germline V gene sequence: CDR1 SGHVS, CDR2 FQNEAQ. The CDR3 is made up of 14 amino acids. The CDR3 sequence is CASSYMTGDYGYTF. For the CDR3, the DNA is TGTGCCAGCAGTTACATGACGGGGGACTATGGCTACACCTTC.

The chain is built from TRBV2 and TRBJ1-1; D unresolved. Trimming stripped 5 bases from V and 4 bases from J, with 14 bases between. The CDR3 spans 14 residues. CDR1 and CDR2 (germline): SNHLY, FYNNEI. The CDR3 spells CASSRTAFGTEAFF. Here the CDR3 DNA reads TGTGCCAGCAGTAGGACTGCCTTCGGCACTGAAGCTTTCTTT.

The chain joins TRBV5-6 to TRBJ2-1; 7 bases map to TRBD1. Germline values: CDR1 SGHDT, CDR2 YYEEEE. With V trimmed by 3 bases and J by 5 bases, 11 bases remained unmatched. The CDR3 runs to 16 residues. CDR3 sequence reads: CASSSFGTETNNEQFF. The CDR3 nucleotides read TGTGCCAGCAGCTCCTTCGGGACAGAGACTAACAATGAGCAGTTCTTC.

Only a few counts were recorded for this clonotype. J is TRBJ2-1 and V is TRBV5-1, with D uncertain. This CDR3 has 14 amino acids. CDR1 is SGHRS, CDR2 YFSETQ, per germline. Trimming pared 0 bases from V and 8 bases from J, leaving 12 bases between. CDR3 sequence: CASSLGGLVDEQFF. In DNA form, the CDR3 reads TGCGCCAGCAGCTTGGGCGGTCTAGTCGATGAGCAGTTCTTC.